This TCR beta chain was captured in a study of sequential checkpoint blockade in melanoma. The table came from immunoSEQ multiplex PCR; TCRdb's copy has only in-frame clones and leaves some out. The table records fewer than 40,000 clones, about 88% of them present only once. Treatment: randomized to nivolumab then ipilimumab (arm A) or the reverse (arm B). No patient had prior DNA-damaging chemotherapy. This TCR came from a human donor with melanoma. The material was CD8+ T cells sorted from blood (inferred from file names), obtained from a patient given nivolumab and ipilimumab in sequence.

This CDR3 is CASRQNTGVVGTSGPEQFF. The CDR3 nucleotides read TGTGCCAGTAGGCAAAATACAGGGGTTGTTGGGACTAGCGGGCCTGAGCAGTTCTTC. The rearrangement links TRBV19 to TRBJ2-1, with TRBD2 matching 12 bases. In germline, CDR1 is LNHDA, CDR2 SQIVND (reference sequence). The CDR3 runs to 19 residues. Unmatched junction bases numbered 21, after V lost 6 bases and J lost 9 bases.